The present entry profiles one T cell receptor (beta chain) with its context. Its antigen is unidentified. The V and J ends lost 6 bases and 6 bases, in that order; junction bases with no gene match: 1. The CDR3 sequence is 13 residues long. CDR1 and CDR2 from the germline V gene are MNHEY and SMNVEV (reference sequence). Amplification used 60 Vbeta primers and 13 Jbeta primers. Assay: immunoSEQ multiplex PCR; the TCRdb copy retains only in-frame clones and omits some. The sample lists about 100,000 clones, roughly 70% occurring once. This record comes from a study of cytomegalovirus exposure and HLA in healthy donors. Points from the study as a whole: A cluster of highly shared sequence variants was likely a sequencing artifact. Presence/absence analyses treated sequencing depth as roughly uniform across donors.

Specimen: PBMCs. V usage is TRBV27 and J usage is TRBJ2-3, with 12 bases identical to TRBD2. The TCR comes from a woman in her late teens or twenties in good health and CMV-seropositive. In DNA form, the CDR3 reads TGTGCCAGCAGGGGACTAGCGGGTGATACGCAGTATTTT. Amino acid sequence: CASRGLAGDTQYF.